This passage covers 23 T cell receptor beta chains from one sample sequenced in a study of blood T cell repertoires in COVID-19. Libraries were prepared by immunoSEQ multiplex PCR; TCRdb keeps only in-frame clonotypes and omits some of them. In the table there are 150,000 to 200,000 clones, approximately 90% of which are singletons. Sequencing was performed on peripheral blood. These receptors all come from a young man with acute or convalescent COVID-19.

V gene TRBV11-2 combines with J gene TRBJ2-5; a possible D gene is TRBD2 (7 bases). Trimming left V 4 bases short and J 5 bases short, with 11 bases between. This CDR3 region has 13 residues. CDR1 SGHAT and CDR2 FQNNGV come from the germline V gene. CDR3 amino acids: CASSYGGRETQYF. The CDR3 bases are TGTGCCAGCAGCTACGGGGGGCGGGAGACCCAGTACTTC.

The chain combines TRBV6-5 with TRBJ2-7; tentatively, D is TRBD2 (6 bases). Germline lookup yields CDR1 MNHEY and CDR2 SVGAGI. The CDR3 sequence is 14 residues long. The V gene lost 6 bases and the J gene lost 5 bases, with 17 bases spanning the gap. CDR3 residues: CASSREREGDEQYF. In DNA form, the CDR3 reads TGTGCCAGCAGCCGGGAGAGAGAAGGGGACGAGCAGTACTTC.

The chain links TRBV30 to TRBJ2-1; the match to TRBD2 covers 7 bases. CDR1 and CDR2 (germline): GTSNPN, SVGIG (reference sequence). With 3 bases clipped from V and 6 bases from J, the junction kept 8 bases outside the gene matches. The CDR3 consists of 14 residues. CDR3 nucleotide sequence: TGTGCCTGGAGCTATGGCGGGGGACGCAATGAGCAGTTCTTC. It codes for CAWSYGGGRNEQFF.

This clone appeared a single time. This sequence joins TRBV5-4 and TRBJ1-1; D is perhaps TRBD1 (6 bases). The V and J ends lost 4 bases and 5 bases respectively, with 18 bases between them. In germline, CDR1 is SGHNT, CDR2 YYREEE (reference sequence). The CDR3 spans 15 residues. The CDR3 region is CASSIYDRRITEAFF. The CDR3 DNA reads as TGTGCCAGCAGCATATACGACAGGCGGATTACTGAAGCTTTCTTT.

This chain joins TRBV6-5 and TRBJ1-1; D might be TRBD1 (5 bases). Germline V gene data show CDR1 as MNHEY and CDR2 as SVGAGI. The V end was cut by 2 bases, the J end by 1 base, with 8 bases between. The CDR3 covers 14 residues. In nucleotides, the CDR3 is TGTGCCAGCAGTTACAGGGGCCCGAACACTGAAGCTTTCTTT. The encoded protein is CASSYRGPNTEAFF.

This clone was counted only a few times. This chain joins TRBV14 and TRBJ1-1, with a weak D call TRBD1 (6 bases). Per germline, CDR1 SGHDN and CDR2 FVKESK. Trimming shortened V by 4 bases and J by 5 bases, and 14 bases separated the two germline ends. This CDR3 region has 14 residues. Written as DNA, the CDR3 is TGTGCCAGCAGCCGGGGGGGCTGGTTAACTGAAGCTTTCTTT. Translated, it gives CASSRGGWLTEAFF.

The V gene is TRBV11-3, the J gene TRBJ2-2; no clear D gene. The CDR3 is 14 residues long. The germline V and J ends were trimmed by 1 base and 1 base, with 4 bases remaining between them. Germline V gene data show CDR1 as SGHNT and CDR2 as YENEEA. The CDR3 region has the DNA TGTGCCAGCAGCTTAGCCATGAACACCGGGGAGCTGTTTTTT. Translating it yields CASSLAMNTGELFF. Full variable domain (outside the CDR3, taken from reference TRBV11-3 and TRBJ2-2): EAGVVQSPRYKIIEKKQPVAFWCNPISGHNTLYWYLQNLGQGPELLIRYENEEAVDDSQLPKDRFSAERLKGVDSTLKIQPAELGDSAVYLCASSLAMNTGELFFGEGSRLTVL.

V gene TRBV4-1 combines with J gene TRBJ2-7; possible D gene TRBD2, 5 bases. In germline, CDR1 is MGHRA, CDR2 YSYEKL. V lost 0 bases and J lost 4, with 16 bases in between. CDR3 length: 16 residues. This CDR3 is CASSQDSQSRGYEQYF. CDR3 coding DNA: TGCGCCAGCAGCCAAGATAGCCAGAGCCGGGGTTACGAGCAGTACTTC.

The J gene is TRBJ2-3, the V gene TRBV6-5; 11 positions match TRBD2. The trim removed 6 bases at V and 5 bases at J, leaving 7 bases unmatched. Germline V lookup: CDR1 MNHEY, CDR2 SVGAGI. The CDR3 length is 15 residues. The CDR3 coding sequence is TGTGCCAGCAGCGGACCGGGACTAGCGGAAGATACGCAGTATTTT. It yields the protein CASSGPGLAEDTQYF.

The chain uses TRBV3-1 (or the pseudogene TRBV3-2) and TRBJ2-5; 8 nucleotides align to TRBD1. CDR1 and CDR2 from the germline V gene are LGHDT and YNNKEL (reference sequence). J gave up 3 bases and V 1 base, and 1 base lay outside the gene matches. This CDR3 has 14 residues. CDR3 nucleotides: TGTGCCAGCAGCCAAGCGGACAGGGAAGAGACCCAGTACTTC. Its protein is CASSQADREETQYF.

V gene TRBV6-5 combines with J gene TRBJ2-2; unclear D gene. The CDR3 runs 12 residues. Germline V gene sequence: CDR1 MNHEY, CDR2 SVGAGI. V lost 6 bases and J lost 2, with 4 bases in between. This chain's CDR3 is CASSPNTGELFF. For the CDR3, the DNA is TGTGCCAGCAGCCCAAACACCGGGGAGCTGTTTTTT.

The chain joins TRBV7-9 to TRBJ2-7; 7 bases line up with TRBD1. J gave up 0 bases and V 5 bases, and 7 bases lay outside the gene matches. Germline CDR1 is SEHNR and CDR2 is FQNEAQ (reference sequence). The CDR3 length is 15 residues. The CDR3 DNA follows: TGTGCCAGCAGCAACCGATGGGACAGCTCCTACGAGCAGTACTTC. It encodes CASSNRWDSSYEQYF. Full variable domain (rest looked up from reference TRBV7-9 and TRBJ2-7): DTGVSQNPRHKITKRGQNVTFRCDPISEHNRLYWYRQTLGQGPEFLTYFQNEAQLEKSRLLSDRFSAERPKGSFSTLEIQRTEQGDSAMYLCASSNRWDSSYEQYFGPGTRLTVT.

The CDR3 here is CASSQRTGGNYGYTF. The CDR3, as DNA: TGTGCCAGCAGCCAAAGGACAGGGGGCAACTATGGCTACACCTTC. V usage is TRBV6-6 and J usage is TRBJ1-2; TRBD1 matches 11 bases. The CDR3 length is 15 residues. The V gene's germline CDR1 is MNHNY and CDR2 SVGAGI (reference sequence). Unmatched junction bases numbered 5, after V lost 6 bases and J lost 2 bases.

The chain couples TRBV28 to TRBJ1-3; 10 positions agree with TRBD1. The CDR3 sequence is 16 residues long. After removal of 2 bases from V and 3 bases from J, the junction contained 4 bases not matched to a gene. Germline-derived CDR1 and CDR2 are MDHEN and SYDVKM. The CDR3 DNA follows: TGTGCCAGCAGTTTAGAGACAGGGGGCTTTGGAAACACCATATATTTT. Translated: CASSLETGGFGNTIYF.

The CDR3, as DNA: TGTGCCACCAGTGACCCCACCAGGGAAAAACTGTTTTTT. Its translation is CATSDPTREKLFF. This chain links TRBV24-1 with TRBJ1-4; D is undetermined. Germline CDR1 reads KGHDR; CDR2 reads SFDVKD. This CDR3 contains 13 residues. The germline V and J ends were trimmed by 4 bases and 8 bases, with 10 bases remaining between them.

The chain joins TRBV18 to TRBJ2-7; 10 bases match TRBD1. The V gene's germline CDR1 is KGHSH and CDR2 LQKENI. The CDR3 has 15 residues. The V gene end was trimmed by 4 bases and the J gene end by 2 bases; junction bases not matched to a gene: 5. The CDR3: CASSLGTGVPYEQYF. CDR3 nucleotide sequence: TGTGCCAGCTCACTTGGGACAGGGGTCCCCTACGAGCAGTACTTC. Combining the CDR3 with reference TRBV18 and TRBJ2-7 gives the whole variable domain NAGVMQNPRHLVRRRGQEARLRCSPMKGHSHVYWYRQLPEEGLKFMVYLQKENIIDESGMPKERFSAEFPKEGPSILRIQQVVRGDSAAYFCASSLGTGVPYEQYFGPGTRLTVT.

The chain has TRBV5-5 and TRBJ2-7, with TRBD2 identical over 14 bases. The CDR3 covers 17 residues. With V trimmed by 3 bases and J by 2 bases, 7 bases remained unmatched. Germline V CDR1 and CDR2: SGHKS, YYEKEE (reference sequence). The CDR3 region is CASSSGLAGEGTYEQYF. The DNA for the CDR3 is TGTGCCAGCAGCTCGGGACTAGCGGGAGAAGGAACCTACGAGCAGTACTTC.

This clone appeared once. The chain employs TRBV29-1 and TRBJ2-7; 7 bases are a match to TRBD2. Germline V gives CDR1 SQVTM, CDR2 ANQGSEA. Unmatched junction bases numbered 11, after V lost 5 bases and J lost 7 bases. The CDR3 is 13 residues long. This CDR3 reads CSVKSPGRGEQYF. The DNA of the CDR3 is TGCAGCGTTAAATCACCCGGGCGGGGGGAGCAGTACTTC.

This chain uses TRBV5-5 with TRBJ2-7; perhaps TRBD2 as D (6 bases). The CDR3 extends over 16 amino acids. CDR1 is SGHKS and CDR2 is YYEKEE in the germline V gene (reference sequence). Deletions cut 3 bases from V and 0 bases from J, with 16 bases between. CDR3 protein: CASSSNRDWDSYEQYF. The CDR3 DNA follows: TGTGCCAGCAGCTCCAACCGGGACTGGGACTCCTACGAGCAGTACTTC.

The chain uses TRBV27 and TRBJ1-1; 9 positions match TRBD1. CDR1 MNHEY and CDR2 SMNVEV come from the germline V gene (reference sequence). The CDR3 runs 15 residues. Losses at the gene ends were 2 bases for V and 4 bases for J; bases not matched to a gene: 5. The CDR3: CASSLRQTGGTEAFF. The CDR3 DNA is TGTGCCAGCAGTTTACGCCAGACAGGGGGCACTGAAGCTTTCTTT.

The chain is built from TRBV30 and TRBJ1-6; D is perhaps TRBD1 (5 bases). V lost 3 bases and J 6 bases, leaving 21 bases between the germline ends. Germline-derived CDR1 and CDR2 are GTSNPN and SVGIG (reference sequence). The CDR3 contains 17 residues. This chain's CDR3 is CAWSPHGGGISNSPLHF. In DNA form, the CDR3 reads TGTGCCTGGAGCCCGCACGGGGGGGGGATATCTAATTCACCCCTCCACTTT.

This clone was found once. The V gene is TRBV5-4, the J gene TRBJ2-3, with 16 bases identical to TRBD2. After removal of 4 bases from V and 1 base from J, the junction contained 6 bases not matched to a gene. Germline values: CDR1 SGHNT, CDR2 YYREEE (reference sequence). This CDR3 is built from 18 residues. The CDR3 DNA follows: TGTGCCAGCAGCACGGGGACTAGCGGGAGGGGGGGCACAGATACGCAGTATTTT. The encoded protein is CASSTGTSGRGGTDTQYF.

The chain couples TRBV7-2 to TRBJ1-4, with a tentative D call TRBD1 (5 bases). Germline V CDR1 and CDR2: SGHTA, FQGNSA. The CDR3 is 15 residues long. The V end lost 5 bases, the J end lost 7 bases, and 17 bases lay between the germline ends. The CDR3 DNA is TGTGCCAGCAGCGTCAGTAGGGGATTGGGTGAAAAACTGTTTTTT. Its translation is CASSVSRGLGEKLFF.